This T cell receptor beta chain derives from a study of blood T cell repertoires in COVID-19. Across the whole study: Whether acute or convalescent, the COVID-19 samples came from the United States, Italy and Spain. Nucleic acid was either cDNA or gDNA, and it came from T cells, B-cell-depleted T cells, or PBMCs.

The CDR3 contains 17 residues. Per germline, CDR1 MGHDK and CDR2 SYGVNS. Losses at the gene ends were 1 base for V and 2 bases for J; bases not matched to a gene: 10. Authors' processing steps: By means of reference gene primer amplification, nucleated cell counts were estimated. Measured with immunoSEQ multiplex PCR; TCRdb has only the in-frame clones, and not every one. V and J calls and clone size are those listed in that table; D and trimming were worked out from the DNA. The sample has roughly 130,000 clones, under 90% seen once. The chain employs TRBV25-1 and TRBJ1-1; 7 positions match TRBD1. Sequenced input: peripheral blood. This TCR was sampled from a woman aged 55-75 years with acute or convalescent COVID-19. The CDR3 protein is CASSEWDSRSFNTEAFF. CDR3 bases: TGTGCCAGCAGTGAATGGGACAGCCGCTCGTTCAACACTGAAGCTTTCTTT.